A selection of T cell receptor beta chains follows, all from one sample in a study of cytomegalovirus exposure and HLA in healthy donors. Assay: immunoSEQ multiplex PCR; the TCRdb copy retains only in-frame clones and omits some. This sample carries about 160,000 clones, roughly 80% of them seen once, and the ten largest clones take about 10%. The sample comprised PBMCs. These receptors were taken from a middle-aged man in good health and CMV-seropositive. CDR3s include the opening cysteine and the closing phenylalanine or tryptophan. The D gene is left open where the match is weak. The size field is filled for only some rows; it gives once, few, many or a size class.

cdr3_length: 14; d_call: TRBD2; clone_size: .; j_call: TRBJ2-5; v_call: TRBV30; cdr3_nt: TGTGCCTGGGGGGGAGCGGGGGACCTTCGAACCCAGTACTTC; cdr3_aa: CAWGGAGDLRTQYF
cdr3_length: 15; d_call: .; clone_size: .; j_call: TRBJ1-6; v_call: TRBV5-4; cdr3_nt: TGTGCCAGCAGCTCCGGGAGGACAGACAATTCACCCCTCCACTTT; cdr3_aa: CASSSGRTDNSPLHF
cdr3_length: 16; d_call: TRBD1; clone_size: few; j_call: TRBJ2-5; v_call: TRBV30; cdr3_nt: TGTGCCTGGAGTGTACGCCCGGGACAGGAAAAAGAGACCCAGTACTTC; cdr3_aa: CAWSVRPGQEKETQYF
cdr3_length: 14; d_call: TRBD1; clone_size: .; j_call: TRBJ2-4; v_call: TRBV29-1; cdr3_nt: TGCAGCTTTCGGACAGGCGGAGAGAGAAACATTCAGTACTTC; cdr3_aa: CSFRTGGERNIQYF
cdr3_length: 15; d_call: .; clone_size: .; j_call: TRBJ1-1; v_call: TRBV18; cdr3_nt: TGTGCCAGCTATCCGGGCAGGGCCCCGAACACTGAAGCTTTCTTT; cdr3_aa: CASYPGRAPNTEAFF
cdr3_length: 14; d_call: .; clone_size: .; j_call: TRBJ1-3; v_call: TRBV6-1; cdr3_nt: TGTGCCAGCAGTGAATCGGGGACTGGAAACACCATATATTTT; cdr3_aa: CASSESGTGNTIYF
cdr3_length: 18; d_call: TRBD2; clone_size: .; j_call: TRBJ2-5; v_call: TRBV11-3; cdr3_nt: TGTGCCAGCCGTACGGAGGGGGCTAGCGGGGAGTACCAAGAGACCCAGTACTTC; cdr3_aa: CASRTEGASGEYQETQYF
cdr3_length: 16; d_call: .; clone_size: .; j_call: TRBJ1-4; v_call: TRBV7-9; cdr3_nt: TGTGCCAGCAGCTTAGGGGGCGGGAACACTAATGAAAAACTGTTTTTT; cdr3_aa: CASSLGGGNTNEKLFF
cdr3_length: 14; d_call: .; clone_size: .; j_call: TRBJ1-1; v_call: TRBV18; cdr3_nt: TGTGCCAGCTCAGGAGGGGGGGGCGGCACTGAAGCTTTCTTT; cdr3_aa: CASSGGGGGTEAFF
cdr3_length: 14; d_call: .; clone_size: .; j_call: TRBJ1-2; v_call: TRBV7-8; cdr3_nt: TGTGCCAGCAGCTGGGGCGCTGCTAACTATGGCTACACCTTC; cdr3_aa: CASSWGAANYGYTF
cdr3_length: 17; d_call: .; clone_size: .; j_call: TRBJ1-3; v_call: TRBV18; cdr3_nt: TGTGCCAGCTCACCACCGGGACAACACACCTCTAGAAACACCATATATTTT; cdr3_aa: CASSPPGQHTSRNTIYF
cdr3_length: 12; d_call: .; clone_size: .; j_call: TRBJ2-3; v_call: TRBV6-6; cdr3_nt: TGTGCCAGCACCAGAGGTACAGATACGCAGTATTTT; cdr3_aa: CASTRGTDTQYF
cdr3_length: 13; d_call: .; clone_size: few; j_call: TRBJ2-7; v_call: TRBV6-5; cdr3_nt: TGTGCCAGCAGCCGGACGGGGTACTACGAGCAGTACTTC; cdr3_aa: CASSRTGYYEQYF
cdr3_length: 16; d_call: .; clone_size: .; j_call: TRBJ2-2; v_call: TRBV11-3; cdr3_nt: TGTGCCAGCAGCCTAGGAGGGGGAGCTTACACCGGGGAGCTGTTTTTT; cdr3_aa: CASSLGGGAYTGELFF
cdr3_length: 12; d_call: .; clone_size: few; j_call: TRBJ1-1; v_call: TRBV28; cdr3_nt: TGTGCCAGCAGTGGGGGGTGGGGGGGAGCTTTCTTT; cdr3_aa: CASSGGWGGAFF
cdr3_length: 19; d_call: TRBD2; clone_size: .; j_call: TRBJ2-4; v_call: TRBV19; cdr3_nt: TGTGCCAGTAGTATGAGGACTAGCGGGAGGGCCTCGGCCAAAAACATTCAGTACTTC; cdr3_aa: CASSMRTSGRASAKNIQYF
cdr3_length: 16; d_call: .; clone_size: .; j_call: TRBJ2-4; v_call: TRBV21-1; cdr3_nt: TGTGCCAGCAGCACCATTCGCGGGAGAGTGGGAAACATTCAGTACTTC; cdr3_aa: CASSTIRGRVGNIQYF
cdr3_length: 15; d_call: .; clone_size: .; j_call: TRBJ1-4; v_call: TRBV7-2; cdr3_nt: TGTGCCAGCAGCTTTTTCGGGGCGCGGGAAGAAAAACTGTTTTTT; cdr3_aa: CASSFFGAREEKLFF
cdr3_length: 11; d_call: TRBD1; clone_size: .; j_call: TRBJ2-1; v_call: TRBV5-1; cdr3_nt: TGCGCCAGCGGGCGACAGGGCACGTTGATCTTC; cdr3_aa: CASGRQGTLIF
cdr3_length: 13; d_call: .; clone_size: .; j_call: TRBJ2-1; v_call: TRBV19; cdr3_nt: TGTGCCAGTAGTCCAGCGGACCTTTACGAGCAGTTCTTC; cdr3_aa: CASSPADLYEQFF
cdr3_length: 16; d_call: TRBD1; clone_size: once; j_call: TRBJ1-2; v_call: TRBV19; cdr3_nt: TGTGCCAGTACCGAGGACAGGGCGGGTAGCGACTATGGCTACACCTTC; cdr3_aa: CASTEDRAGSDYGYTF
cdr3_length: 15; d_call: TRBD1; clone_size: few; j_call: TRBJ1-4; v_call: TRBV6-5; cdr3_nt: TGTGCCAGCAGTTCGACAGGGAGCCCTAATGAAAAACTGTTTTTT; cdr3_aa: CASSSTGSPNEKLFF
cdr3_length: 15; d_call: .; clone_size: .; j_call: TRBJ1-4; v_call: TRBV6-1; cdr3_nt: TGTGCCAGCAGTGAAGGGGGAGGAACTAATGAAAAACTGTTTTTT; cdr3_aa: CASSEGGGTNEKLFF
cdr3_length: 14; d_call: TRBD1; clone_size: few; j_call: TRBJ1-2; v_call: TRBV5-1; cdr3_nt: TGCGCCAGCAGCGAGGGACAGGGGGGCTATGGCTACACCTTC; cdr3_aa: CASSEGQGGYGYTF
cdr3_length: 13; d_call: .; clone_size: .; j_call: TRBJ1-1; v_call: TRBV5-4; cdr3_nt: TGTGCCAGCAGCTTTTCGATTAGCACTGAAGCCTTCTTT; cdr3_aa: CASSFSISTEAFF
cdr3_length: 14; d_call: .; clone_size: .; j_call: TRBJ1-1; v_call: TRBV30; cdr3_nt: TGTGCCTGGACTGCAGCAGGGCTGAACACTGAAGCTTTCTTT; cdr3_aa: CAWTAAGLNTEAFF
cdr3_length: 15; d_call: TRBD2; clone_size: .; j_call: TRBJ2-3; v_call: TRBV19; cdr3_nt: TGTGCCAGTAGTATCCTAGCGGGAGGCACAGATACGCAGTATTTT; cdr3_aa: CASSILAGGTDTQYF
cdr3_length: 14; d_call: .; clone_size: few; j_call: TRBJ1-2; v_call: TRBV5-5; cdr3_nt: TGTGCCAGCAGCTTGGAACAGGTATTATATGGCTACACCTTC; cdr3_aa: CASSLEQVLYGYTF
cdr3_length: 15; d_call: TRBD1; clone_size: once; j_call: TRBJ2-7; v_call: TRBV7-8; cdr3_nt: TGTGCCAGCAGCTTAGGTGGGACAGGGTCCTACGAGCAGTACTTC; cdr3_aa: CASSLGGTGSYEQYF
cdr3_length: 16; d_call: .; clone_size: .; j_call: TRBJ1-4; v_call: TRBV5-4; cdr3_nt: TGTGCCAGCAGCTTAAAGGCGACAGGAATGAATGAAAAACTGTTTTTT; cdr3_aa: CASSLKATGMNEKLFF
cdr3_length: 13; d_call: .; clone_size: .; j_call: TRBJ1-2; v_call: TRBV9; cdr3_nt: TGTGCCAGCAGCGTAGGGCAGGGGCGGGGCTACACCTTC; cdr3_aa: CASSVGQGRGYTF
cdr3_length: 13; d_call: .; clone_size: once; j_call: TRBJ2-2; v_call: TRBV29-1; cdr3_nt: TGCAGCGGACACTTTACGAACACCGGGGAGCTGTTTTTT; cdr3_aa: CSGHFTNTGELFF
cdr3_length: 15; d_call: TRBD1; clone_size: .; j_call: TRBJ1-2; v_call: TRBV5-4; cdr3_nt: TGTGCCAGCAGCTTATTTGACAGGGCGGGTTATGGCTACACCTTC; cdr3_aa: CASSLFDRAGYGYTF
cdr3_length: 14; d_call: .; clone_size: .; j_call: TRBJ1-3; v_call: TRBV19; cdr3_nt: TGTGCCAGTAGTATTCAACATTCTGGAAACACCATATATTTT; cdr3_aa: CASSIQHSGNTIYF
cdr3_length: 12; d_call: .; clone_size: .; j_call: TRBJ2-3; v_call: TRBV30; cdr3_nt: TGTGCCTGGAAATCAGGCCCCGATACGCAGTATTTT; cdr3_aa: CAWKSGPDTQYF
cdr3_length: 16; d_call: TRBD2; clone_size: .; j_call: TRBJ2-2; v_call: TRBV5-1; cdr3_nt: TGCGCCAGCAGCTTGGAGGTAGCGGGGGCCACCGGGGAGCTGTTTTTT; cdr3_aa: CASSLEVAGATGELFF
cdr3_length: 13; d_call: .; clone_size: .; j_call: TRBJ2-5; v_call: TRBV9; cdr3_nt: TGTGCCAGCAGCCCCCCGGGAACGGAGACCCAGTACTTC; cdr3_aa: CASSPPGTETQYF
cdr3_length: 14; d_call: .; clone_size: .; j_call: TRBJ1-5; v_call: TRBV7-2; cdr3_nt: TGTGCCAGCAGCTTAGAGCAGGGTGCCCAGCCCCAGCATTTT; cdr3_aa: CASSLEQGAQPQHF
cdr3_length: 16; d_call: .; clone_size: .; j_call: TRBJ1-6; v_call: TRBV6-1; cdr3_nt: TGTGCCAGCAGTGGAGTTGGTATGATAACCCATTCACCCCTCCACTTT; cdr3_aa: CASSGVGMITHSPLHF
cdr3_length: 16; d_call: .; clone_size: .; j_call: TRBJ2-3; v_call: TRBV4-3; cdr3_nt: TGCGCCAGCAGCCAAGATCTTCGCGGCGGCACAGATACGCAGTATTTT; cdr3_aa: CASSQDLRGGTDTQYF
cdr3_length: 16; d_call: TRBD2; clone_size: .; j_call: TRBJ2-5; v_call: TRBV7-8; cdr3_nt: TGTGCCAGCAGCTCCAGACAGGCGGGAGGGTTAGAGACCCAGTACTTC; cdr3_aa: CASSSRQAGGLETQYF
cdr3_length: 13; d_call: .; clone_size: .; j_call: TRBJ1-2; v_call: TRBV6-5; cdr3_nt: TGTGCCAGCAGCCCCAACACCCAACATGGCTACACCTTC; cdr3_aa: CASSPNTQHGYTF
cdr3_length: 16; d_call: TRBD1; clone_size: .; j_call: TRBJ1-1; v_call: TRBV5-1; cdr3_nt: TGCGCCAGCAGCTTGGCCGGGACAGTCATGAACACTGAAGCTTTCTTT; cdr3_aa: CASSLAGTVMNTEAFF